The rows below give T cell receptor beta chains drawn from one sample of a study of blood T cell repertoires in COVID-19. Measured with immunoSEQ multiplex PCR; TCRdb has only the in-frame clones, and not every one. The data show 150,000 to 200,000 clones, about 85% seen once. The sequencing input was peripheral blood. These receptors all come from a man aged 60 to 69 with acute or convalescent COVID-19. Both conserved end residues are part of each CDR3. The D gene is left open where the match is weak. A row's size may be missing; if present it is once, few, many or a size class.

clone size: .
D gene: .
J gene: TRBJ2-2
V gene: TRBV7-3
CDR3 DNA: TGTGCCAGCAGCATAGGGGGTCGGAACACCGGGGAGCTGTTTTTT
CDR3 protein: CASSIGGRNTGELFF

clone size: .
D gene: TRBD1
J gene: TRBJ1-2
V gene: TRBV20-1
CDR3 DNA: TGCAGTGCGGAGGACAGGGCTGGCTACACCTTC
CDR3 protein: CSAEDRAGYTF

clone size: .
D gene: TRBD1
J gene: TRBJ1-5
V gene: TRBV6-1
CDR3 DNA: TGTGCCAGCAGTGAAAGGACAGGGGCGCAGCCCCAGCATTTT
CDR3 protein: CASSERTGAQPQHF

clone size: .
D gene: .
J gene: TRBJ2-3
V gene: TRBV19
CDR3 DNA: TGTGCCAGTAGTATCAACAGGGTGGGGGCAGATACGCAGTATTTT
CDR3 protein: CASSINRVGADTQYF

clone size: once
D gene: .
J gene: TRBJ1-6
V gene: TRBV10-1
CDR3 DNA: TGCGCCAGCAGTCCTCAAGTGGCAGCGAATAATTCACCCCTCCACTTT
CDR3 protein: CASSPQVAANNSPLHF

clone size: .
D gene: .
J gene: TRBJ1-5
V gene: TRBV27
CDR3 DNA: TGTGCCAGCGGGTGGGGCGGGGATCAGCCCCAGCATTTT
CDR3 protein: CASGWGGDQPQHF

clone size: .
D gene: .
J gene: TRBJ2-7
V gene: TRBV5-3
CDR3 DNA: TGTGCCAGAAGCTTCGCGGCGTTCTCCTACGAGCAGTACTTC
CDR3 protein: CARSFAAFSYEQYF

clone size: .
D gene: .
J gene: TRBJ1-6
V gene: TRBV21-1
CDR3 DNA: TGTGCCAGCAGCAAAAGAAGAGGGTTAAATTCACCCCTCCACTTT
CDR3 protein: CASSKRRGLNSPLHF

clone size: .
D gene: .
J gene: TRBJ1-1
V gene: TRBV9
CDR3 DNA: TGTGCCAGCAGCGTAGGGTCAGATGCCTGGTCTGAAGCTTTCTTT
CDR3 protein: CASSVGSDAWSEAFF

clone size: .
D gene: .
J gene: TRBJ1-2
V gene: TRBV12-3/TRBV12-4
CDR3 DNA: TGTGCCAGCAGTTTACAGGCTGGCTATGGCTACACCTTC
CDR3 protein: CASSLQAGYGYTF

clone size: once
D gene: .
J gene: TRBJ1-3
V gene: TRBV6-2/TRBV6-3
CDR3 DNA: TGTGCCAGCAGTTACCTCGGCCGCGGGGCTGGAAACACCATATATTTT
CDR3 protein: CASSYLGRGAGNTIYF

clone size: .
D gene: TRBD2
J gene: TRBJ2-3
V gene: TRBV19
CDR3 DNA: TGTGCCTCATCGACTAGCGGGGGAACGGATACGCAGTATTTT
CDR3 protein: CASSTSGGTDTQYF

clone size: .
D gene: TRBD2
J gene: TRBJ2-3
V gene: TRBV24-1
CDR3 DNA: TGTGCCACCAGTAAGCGGGACAGCACAGATACGCAGTATTTT
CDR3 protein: CATSKRDSTDTQYF

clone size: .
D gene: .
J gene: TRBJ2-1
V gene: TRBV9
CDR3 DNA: TGTGCCAGCAGCCCCTACTCTACGGGAGCATACAATGAGCAGTTCTTC
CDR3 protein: CASSPYSTGAYNEQFF

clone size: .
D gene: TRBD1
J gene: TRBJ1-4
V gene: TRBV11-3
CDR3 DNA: TGTGCCAGCAGCTCACGACAGGGAAATTATGAAAAACTGTTTTTT
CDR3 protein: CASSSRQGNYEKLFF

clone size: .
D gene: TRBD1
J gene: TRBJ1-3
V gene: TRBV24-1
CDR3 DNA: TGTGCCACCAGTGTCTCAGGGACAGGGGACAACCAGAGGAGCTCTGGAAACACCATATATTTT
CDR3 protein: CATSVSGTGDNQRSSGNTIYF

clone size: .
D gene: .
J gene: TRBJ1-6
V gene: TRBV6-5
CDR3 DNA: TGTGCCAGCAGCTTTTTGACGGGGGTTTCACCCCTCCACTTT
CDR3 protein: CASSFLTGVSPLHF

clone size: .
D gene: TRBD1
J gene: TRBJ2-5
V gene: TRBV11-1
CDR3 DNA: TGTGCCAGCAGGAGCGGACAGGGCGAGGAGACCCAGTACTTC
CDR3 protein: CASRSGQGEETQYF

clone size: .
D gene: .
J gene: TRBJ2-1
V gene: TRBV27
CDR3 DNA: TGTGCCAGCAGTTCGCTTGCGGCCAGCTCCTACAATGAGCAGTTCTTC
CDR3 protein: CASSSLAASSYNEQFF

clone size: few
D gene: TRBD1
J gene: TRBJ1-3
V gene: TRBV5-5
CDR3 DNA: TGTGCCAGCAGCTTTGACAGGGGGCTTGGAAACACCATATATTTT
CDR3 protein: CASSFDRGLGNTIYF

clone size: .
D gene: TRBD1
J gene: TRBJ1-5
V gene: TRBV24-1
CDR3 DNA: TGTGCCACCAGTGGCCTACCCACCGGGACAGAGAGCAATCAGCCCCAGCATTTT
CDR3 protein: CATSGLPTGTESNQPQHF

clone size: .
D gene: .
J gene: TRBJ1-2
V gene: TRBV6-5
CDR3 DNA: TGTGCCAGCAGTTACTCGTCAGGGTATAATGGCTACACCTTC
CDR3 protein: CASSYSSGYNGYTF

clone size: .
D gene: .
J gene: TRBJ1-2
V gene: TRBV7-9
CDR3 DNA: TGTGCCAGCAGCGGTGTTGACGGGAGATATGGCTACACCTTC
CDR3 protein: CASSGVDGRYGYTF